Listed here are 18 T cell receptor beta chains from one sample, sequenced in a study of CD8 T cells in ankylosing spondylitis. One entry per CDR3 protein results from TCRdb running MiXCR on the 5' RACE reads. The sample shows hundreds of thousands of distinct CDR3 sequences, approximately 11% of them seen only once. Study findings and constraints: In ankylosing spondylitis blood, a motif of eight highly homologous TCR beta variants appeared characteristic.

What these receptors recognize is not known. Sequencing input: blood, either unsorted or a sorted T cell fraction (not recorded which). Receptor source: a male donor with ankylosing spondylitis.

This clonotype came up a few times. The chain links TRBV4-1 to TRBJ1-1, with no clear D. Trimming took off 4 bases at V and 1 base at J, with 13 bases between the two ends. The CDR3 has 15 amino acids. Germline CDR1 reads MGHRA; CDR2 reads YSYEKL. CDR3 amino acids: CASSRLLQKNTEAFF. Here the CDR3 DNA reads TGCGCCAGCAGCCGGCTCCTCCAGAAGAACACTGAAGCTTTCTTT.

The CDR3 coding sequence is TGCAGCGTTGACCCTAGCGGTACCTACAATGAGCAGTTCTTC. Its protein product is CSVDPSGTYNEQFF. The genes are TRBV29-1 and TRBJ2-1; 7 positions match TRBD2. CDR3 length: 14 amino acids. With 3 bases clipped from V and 2 bases from J, the junction kept 4 bases outside the gene matches. CDR1 is SQVTM, CDR2 ANQGSEA, per germline.

This clonotype showed up just a few times. The rearrangement joins TRBV10-3 to TRBJ2-5, with unresolved D. Germline-derived CDR1 and CDR2 are ENHRY and SYGVKD. The V and J ends lost 5 bases and 5 bases respectively, with 9 bases between them. The CDR3 sequence is 12 residues long. Here the CDR3 DNA reads TGTGCCATCAGTCCTCATGGGGAGACCCAGTACTTC. Its protein is CAISPHGETQYF.

CDR3 nucleotide sequence: TGTGCCAGCAGTTACGGGCAGGGACTCACAGATACGCAGTATTTT. Translating it yields CASSYGQGLTDTQYF. The genes are TRBV6-5 and TRBJ2-3, with a tentative D call TRBD2 (6 bases). V lost 2 bases, J lost 2 bases, and 11 bases lay in between. The CDR3 length is 15 residues. Germline assignment: CDR1 MNHEY and CDR2 SVGAGI.

The table lists this clonotype with a few counts. The rearrangement links TRBV20-1 to TRBJ2-1; 7 positions match TRBD2. CDR1 is DFQATT and CDR2 is SNEGSKA in the germline V gene (reference sequence). Germline trimming cut 0 bases from V and 0 bases from J; bases unmatched to any gene: 5. The CDR3 extends over 16 amino acids. The CDR3 coding sequence is TGCAGTGCTAGAGATCACGGCGGGAGCTCCTACAATGAGCAGTTCTTC. It codes for CSARDHGGSSYNEQFF.

The chain couples TRBV7-2 to TRBJ2-1, with TRBD2 matching over 14 bases. With V trimmed by 5 bases and J by 9 bases, 6 bases remained unmatched. Germline V gene data show CDR1 as SGHTA and CDR2 as FQGNSA. The CDR3 contains 15 residues. CDR3 nucleotides: TGTGCCAGCAGCCCGGGACTAGCGGGAGACGTTGAGCAGTTCTTC. It specifies CASSPGLAGDVEQFF.

This clonotype was counted ten times or more. V usage is TRBV12-3 or TRBV12-4 and J usage is TRBJ2-5; 7 bases match TRBD1. The CDR3 has 13 residues. The ends lost 6 bases at V and 5 bases at J; junction bases unmatched: 6. Here the CDR3 reads CASSLRGWETQYF. Here the CDR3 DNA reads TGTGCCAGCAGCCTCAGGGGGTGGGAGACCCAGTACTTC.

This clonotype was detected only a few times. The CDR3 protein is CASSVDRAAGQETQYF. Written as DNA, the CDR3 is TGTGCCAGCAGCGTAGACCGGGCCGCGGGCCAAGAGACCCAGTACTTC. The chain employs TRBV7-9 and TRBJ2-5, with D perhaps matching TRBD2 (5 bases). The CDR3 sequence is 16 residues long. The V end was cut by 5 bases, the J end by 1 base, with 17 bases between. Per the germline V gene, CDR1 is SEHNR and CDR2 is FQNEAQ (reference sequence).

This clonotype was detected only a few times. This rearrangement joins TRBV9 to TRBJ2-3, with D possibly matching TRBD2 (6 bases). Per the germline V gene, CDR1 is SGDLS and CDR2 is YYNGEE. V was trimmed by 0 bases and J by 2 bases, leaving 10 bases between them. The CDR3 is made up of 15 amino acids. In DNA, the CDR3 is TGTGCCAGCAGCGTAGAGGCGGGGAACACAGATACGCAGTATTTT. It is translated as CASSVEAGNTDTQYF.

This chain connects TRBV20-1 to TRBJ2-1; a possible D gene is TRBD1 (6 bases). The ends were cut back, 8 bases at V and 4 bases at J, with 15 bases in the middle. Germline V gene data show CDR1 as DFQATT and CDR2 as SNEGSKA (reference sequence). The CDR3 runs 13 residues. CDR3 sequence reads: CSSLRGPYNEQFF. In nucleotides, the CDR3 is TGCAGTTCTCTCAGGGGACCATACAATGAGCAGTTCTTC.

This clonotype was detected many times. The DNA of the CDR3 is TGCAGTGCTAGATTCTGGACGGGCACAGATACGCAGTATTTT. The encoded protein is CSARFWTGTDTQYF. The gene calls are TRBV20-1 and TRBJ2-3; D call uncertain. The CDR3 spans 14 residues. Germline CDR1 and CDR2: DFQATT and SNEGSKA (reference sequence). Trimming stripped 2 bases from V and 1 base from J, with 10 bases between.

This clonotype was observed a handful of times. This chain uses TRBV20-1 with TRBJ2-3, with 10 nucleotides matching TRBD1. The CDR3 runs 12 residues. The junction had 3 bases not matched to a gene; V was cut back by 1 base and J by 11 bases. Germline lookup yields CDR1 DFQATT and CDR2 SNEGSKA (reference sequence). The CDR3 nucleotides read TGCAGTGCTAGAGCCCGGGACAGGGGGCAGTATTTT. This gives the protein CSARARDRGQYF.

The chain's CDR3 is CATREGTGTEAFF. The CDR3 coding sequence is TGCGCCACCCGAGAGGGAACTGGCACTGAAGCTTTCTTT. The V gene is TRBV5-1, the J gene TRBJ1-1, with unresolved D. There are 13 residues in the CDR3. The V end lost 9 bases, the J end lost 4 bases, and 16 bases lay between the germline ends. Germline CDR1 is SGHRS and CDR2 is YFSETQ.

This clonotype was counted many times. The J gene is TRBJ1-6, the V gene TRBV6-1; 8 bases line up with TRBD1. From germline, CDR1 is MNHNS and CDR2 SASEGT. The length of the CDR3 is 14 residues. J was trimmed by 10 bases and V by 3 bases; bases with no gene match: 5. The CDR3 DNA reads as TGTGCCAGCAGTGACGGACAGGGAGGGTCACCCCTCCACTTT. It codes for CASSDGQGGSPLHF.

The chain uses TRBV6-1 and TRBJ2-7; 9 bases map to TRBD1. CDR1 MNHNS and CDR2 SASEGT come from the germline V gene. V lost 6 bases and J lost 4; bases outside the gene matches: 10. The CDR3 consists of 15 residues. The CDR3 loop reads CASRPLGQGFYEQYF. The CDR3 nucleotides are TGTGCCAGCAGGCCTCTGGGACAGGGCTTTTACGAGCAGTACTTC.

The V call is TRBV2, the J call TRBJ1-1; no firm D call. Deletions cut 5 bases from V and 7 bases from J, with 5 bases between. The CDR3 length is 10 residues. The germline gives CDR1 SNHLY, CDR2 FYNNEI. The DNA for the CDR3 is TGTGCCAGCAGTCAGATTGAAGCTTTCTTT. Encoded protein: CASSQIEAFF.

The chain recombines TRBV7-2 with TRBJ2-7, with D perhaps TRBD2 (6 bases). V gave up 1 base and J gave up 2 bases, with 9 bases separating them. CDR1 and CDR2 (germline): SGHTA, FQGNSA. The CDR3 runs to 14 residues. The DNA for the CDR3 is TGTGCCAGCAGCTTAGGGCGGGGAACCTACGAGCAGTACTTC. This gives the protein CASSLGRGTYEQYF.

Ten or more counts support this clonotype. The V gene is TRBV20-1, the J gene TRBJ2-3, with TRBD2 matching 10 bases. Trimming at V came to 0 bases and at J to 5 bases, leaving 8 bases not matched to a gene. Germline V CDR1 and CDR2: DFQATT, SNEGSKA (reference sequence). This CDR3 spans 16 amino acids. This chain's CDR3 is CSARDRLAGEIDTQYF. CDR3 coding DNA: TGCAGTGCTAGAGATCGGCTAGCGGGAGAGATAGATACGCAGTATTTT.